These T cell receptor beta chains were read from a single sample in a study of blood T cell repertoires in COVID-19. This table comes from immunoSEQ multiplex PCR, and its TCRdb copy is limited to in-frame clones, with some not included. The table shows around 140,000 clones, with roughly 90% occurring only once. Sequencing was done on a sample of peripheral blood. These receptors came from a woman between 50 and 59 years old with acute or convalescent COVID-19. The conserved cysteine and the conserved F or W are not part of the CDR3 here.

TRBJ2-3 | TRBV6-2/TRBV6-3 | ASIPRRGATDTQY
TRBJ2-6 | TRBV2 | ASTPGLQSGANVLT
TRBJ2-1 | TRBV9 | ASSVAWRGSHDEQF
TRBJ1-1 | TRBV30 | ACRDRENAF
TRBJ2-7 | TRBV29-1 | SAAGDTYEQY
TRBJ2-3 | TRBV20-1 | SASSSTWLAGDVDTQY
TRBJ1-3 | TRBV6-5 | ASRSLGDTGNTIY
TRBJ2-7 | TRBV11-2 | ASSLDQGTSTYEQY
TRBJ1-2 | TRBV12-3/TRBV12-4 | AGGQRRGYGYT
TRBJ2-3 | TRBV27 | ASRFTRQGPDTQY
TRBJ1-6 | TRBV19 | ASCPGQGWSPLH
TRBJ1-2 | TRBV28 | ASSLGWTGSWGYT
TRBJ1-5 | TRBV19 | ATSGLPNQPQH
TRBJ2-1 | TRBV12-5 | ASGLVLAGDNEQF
TRBJ2-7 | TRBV15 | ATSRPGTGGSYEQY
TRBJ1-2 | TRBV12-3/TRBV12-4 | ASGTSGRHGYT
TRBJ1-1 | TRBV5-1 | ASSPSRGGEMNTEAF
TRBJ2-7 | TRBV24-1 | ATSDSGEGSYEQY
TRBJ2-3 | TRBV6-5 | ASSYSGTRLDTQY
TRBJ2-7 | TRBV3-1/TRBV3-2 | ASSFLGTSYEQY